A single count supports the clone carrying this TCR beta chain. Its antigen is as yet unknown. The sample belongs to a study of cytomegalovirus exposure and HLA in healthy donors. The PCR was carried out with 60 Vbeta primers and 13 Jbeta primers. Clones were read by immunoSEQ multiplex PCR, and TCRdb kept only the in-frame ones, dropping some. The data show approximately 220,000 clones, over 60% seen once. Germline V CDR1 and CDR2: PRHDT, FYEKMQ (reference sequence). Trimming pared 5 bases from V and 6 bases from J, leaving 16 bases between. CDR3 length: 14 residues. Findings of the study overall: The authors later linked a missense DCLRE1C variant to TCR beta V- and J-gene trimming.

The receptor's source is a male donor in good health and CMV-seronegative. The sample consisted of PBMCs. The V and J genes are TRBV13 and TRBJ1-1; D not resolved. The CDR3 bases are TGTGCCAGCAGCCCTCTAGGGTACGGGGCTGAAGCTTTCTTT. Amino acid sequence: CASSPLGYGAEAFF.